These 8 T cell receptor beta chains were sequenced from one sample in a study of OX40 agonist ivuxolimab in advanced cancers. Library method: the immunoSEQ multiplex PCR assay. This is the immuneACCESS table as TCRdb keeps it, with only in-frame sequences that have V and J called. A part of the clones is gone; compared with another copy, unresolved V genes explain less than half, and the rest is unexplained. Present in this sample are some 150,000 clones, less than 95% of which were seen just once. In total, the top ten clones hold 1.1% of the sample. The input for sequencing was CD4+ or CD8+ T cells sorted from blood, taken in a trial of the OX40 agonist ivuxolimab. The source is an adult with an advanced solid tumor such as melanoma, head and neck, liver or kidney cancer.

V is TRBV7-8 and J is TRBJ1-1; D gene unclear. The CDR3 loop spans 14 amino acids. Germline V gene lookup returns CDR1 SGHVS and CDR2 FQNEAQ. V was pared by 1 base and J by 1 base, with 7 bases between. This CDR3 reads CASSLVARNTEAFF. The CDR3 DNA is TGTGCCAGCAGCTTAGTGGCACGGAACACTGAAGCTTTCTTT.

V and J are TRBV28 and TRBJ1-2; D is ambiguous. Trimming shortened V by 3 bases and J by 4 bases, and 9 bases separated the two germline ends. Germline V CDR1 and CDR2: MDHEN, SYDVKM. The CDR3 spans 13 residues. The CDR3 DNA reads TGTGCCAGCAGTTTGGAGGGCGCCTATGGCTACACCTTC. Its translation: CASSLEGAYGYTF.

This clone was seen a few times. The V gene is TRBV7-8, the J gene TRBJ1-3, with 7 bases that match TRBD1. Germline V gene sequence: CDR1 SGHVS, CDR2 FQNEAQ. The CDR3 runs 15 residues. J was trimmed by 0 bases and V by 5 bases; bases with no gene match: 4. For the CDR3, the DNA is TGTGCCAGCAGCCGGAGACAGGGCTCTGGAAACACCATATATTTT. Amino acid sequence: CASSRRQGSGNTIYF.

This sequence joins TRBV9 and TRBJ2-7; 11 positions agree with TRBD2. After removal of 3 bases from V and 4 bases from J, the junction contained 9 bases not matched to a gene. The V gene's germline CDR1 is SGDLS and CDR2 YYNGEE. The CDR3 spans 16 residues. CDR3 in amino acids: CASSGGAGTSGYEQYF. CDR3 DNA: TGTGCCAGCAGCGGAGGAGCCGGGACTAGCGGATACGAGCAGTACTTC.

V usage is TRBV7-9 and J usage is TRBJ1-4; D call uncertain. In germline, CDR1 is SEHNR, CDR2 FQNEAQ (reference sequence). The CDR3 is made up of 13 amino acids. The V end was cut by 4 bases, the J end by 11 bases, with 14 bases between. The CDR3: CASSSSVVAKLFF. The DNA for the CDR3 is TGTGCCAGCAGCTCCTCCGTCGTTGCGAAACTGTTTTTT.

V is TRBV5-1 and J is TRBJ2-1, with 9 bases lining up with TRBD1. The CDR3 consists of 15 residues. V lost 0 bases to trimming and J lost 8 bases; unmatched junction nucleotides: 6. The V gene's germline CDR1 is SGHRS and CDR2 YFSETQ. The CDR3 DNA reads TGCGCCAGCAGCTTGGGGGACAGGGAAATGGATGAGCAGTTCTTC. Its protein product is CASSLGDREMDEQFF.

This chain joins TRBV28 and TRBJ2-7; 12 nucleotides align to TRBD2. This CDR3 comprises 14 residues. Germline loops: CDR1 MDHEN, CDR2 SYDVKM. The V segment lost 11 bases and the J segment 0 bases; nucleotides outside the gene matches: 5. CDR3 bases: TGTGCCGCGAAGACTAGCGGGAGCTCCTACGAGCAGTACTTC. Amino acid sequence: CAAKTSGSSYEQYF.

Only one count was recorded for this clone. V usage is TRBV28 and J usage is TRBJ1-1; D gene uncertain. The CDR3 loop spans 12 amino acids. Trimming shortened V by 5 bases and J by 1 base, and 5 bases separated the two germline ends. CDR1 is MDHEN and CDR2 is SYDVKM in the germline V gene. Written as DNA, the CDR3 is TGTGCCAGCAGTACGGCGAACACTGAAGCTTTCTTT. Protein sequence: CASSTANTEAFF.